This TCR beta chain stems from a study of cytomegalovirus exposure and HLA in healthy donors (TCRdb year 2017). Regarding the research as a whole: An earlier analysis of a few hundred of the donors reported about 300 Gb of sequence data and roughly 120 million unique TCR beta sequences obtained from around 180 million T cells. A later analysis re-examined previously published TCR beta repertoires from hundreds of donors and added high-resolution HLA genotyping to investigate patterns of TCR occurrence. Donor age, sex, ethnicity and CMV serostatus were compiled together with the repertoire data. Rather than using new phenotypic data, the later analysis identified candidate immune exposures from TCR beta sequences and from how often those sequences occurred across donors. Using immunosequencing, the study profiled T cell repertoires from 666 subjects and related those repertoires to cytomegalovirus serostatus. Roughly five DR-DQ haplotypes were handled as single units for association and clustering because linkage in the cohort was strong. Of the roughly 400 genotyped donors, 80% to 90% were placed in the genetic ancestry cluster associated with self-reported Caucasian donors. HLA typing covered class I and class II loci at four-digit resolution. A separate validation cohort of more than 100 different subjects was used in addition to the approximately 700-subject first cohort. A later genetic analysis used genome-wide SNP genotypes for about 60% of the 666 donors, treating that subset as a discovery cohort. The study aimed to test whether cataloging public T cell receptors could reveal signatures of past pathogen exposure. All discovery cohort repertoires had been generated on a single sequencing platform. Typing coverage differed by locus: A, B, C, DRB1 and DQB1 were typed in about 620-640 donors, DQA1 in about 510, DPA1 in over 600, and DPB1 in 472. The study combined high-throughput TCR immunosequencing, statistical association of individual TCRs with disease status, and machine learning to predict cytomegalovirus infection status. To decide whether each TCR beta V gene segment behaved as functional or pseudogenic, an earlier analysis of fewer than 750 of the donors relied on high-throughput TCR beta sequencing. On average, 235,054 unique TCR beta nucleotide sequences were sequenced per donor among 398 genotyped donors of the cohort, with 15% to 20% of those sequences being non-productive. Approximately 300 gigabases of sequencing data and around 88 million unique TCR sequences made up an early release that covered over 550 HLA-typed donors. Overall study outcomes, separate from this receptor: A later analysis found that HLA-associated TCR beta chains were more clonally expanded and had lower generation probabilities than equally common non-associated chains. A further reported finding was that TCR beta sequences accurately predicted the HLA-A and HLA-B alleles for most subjects in the first cohort. Because counts were too low, about 18 rarely observed V segments, including chromosome 9 orphons, were left out of the earlier analysis of about 500 of the donors. Because the 87-base-pair reads could not distinguish some IMGT-functional V segments, including TRBV6-2 and TRBV6-3, those segments were excluded. In an earlier analysis of more than 450 of the donors, most TCR beta V segments were observed in productive rearrangements about 90% or about 30% of the time, broadly matching IMGT annotations. In both the original and validation cohorts, the classifier was reported to diagnose cytomegalovirus status with high specificity and sensitivity. A few of the identified cytomegalovirus-associated TCR beta chains were confirmed in vitro to be specific for cytomegalovirus antigens. Specific HLA alleles were associated with 15,000 to 20,000 TCR beta sequences at a false discovery rate of 0.05 in a later analysis. The authors suggested that the approach could potentially be extended to other disease states and immunological phenotypes. Because some donors lacked HLA typing at each locus, the association tests relied only on the typed subset. The cohort was sequenced for TCR beta chains only, and without alpha or paired-chain data the features that could be detected were limited. Most TCR sequences were observed very rarely across donors, whereas some public TCRs were present in many individuals. Sequencing depth was assumed to be roughly uniform across donors in the presence/absence analyses, though that assumption may not hold. According to a later genetic analysis, donors in an Asian-associated ancestry cluster had fewer N-insertions in productive TCRs than the approximately 670-donor mean. In a later analysis, TCR association rates were found to vary across HLA loci, with the most associated TCRs seen for DRB1 alleles and the fewest for HLA-C alleles. When HLA alleles, especially DR and DQ, strongly co-occurred, TCR associations were difficult to assign to individual alleles. A cluster of highly shared sequence variants was judged likely to be a technical artifact of the sequencing pipeline. In a later analysis, most CMV-associated TCR beta chains were found to appear HLA-restricted, with HLA associations seemingly driven largely by CMV exposure. In a later analysis, several top co-occurrence clusters were reported to appear linked to parvovirus B19, influenza, CMV and Epstein-Barr virus. Linkage disequilibrium might explain the correlated functional status among segregating V segments, but an unknown experimental factor could not be excluded. In a later genetic analysis, a missense DCLRE1C variant was associated with V-gene and J-gene trimming of TCR beta chains, and the association was replicated in an independent cohort. For the cohort, immune exposure information was limited to CMV serostatus. In the study, around 150 TCR beta chains were listed as associated with cytomegalovirus.

As for this clone: What this receptor recognizes is not known. The record has no base qualities; no much larger clone is one base away. In the same sample, other DNA sequences code for this CDR3.

The CDR3 numbers 17 residues from cysteine through phenylalanine. The retained sequence is limited to the CDR3, 51 bases, with the frame set at the first base. CDR1 and CDR2 are drawn from the germline V gene (reference sequence): MNHEY, SMNVEV. The junction shows trimming of 0 bases on V and 2 bases on J, plus 16 bases between the germline ends. The cohort comprised fewer than 700 healthy bone marrow donors. All cohort members were sampled while nominally healthy, although unrecorded immune exposures were likely present. The donor was CMV seropositive and was included in the group of 270 or so seropositive cohort members. A peripheral blood sample was provided by each donor, and peripheral blood mononuclear cells were used for TCR beta sequencing. Genomic DNA was extracted from the blood cell samples with the Qiagen DNeasy Blood Extraction Kit. Libraries were made using the immunoSEQ multiplex PCR assay. A mixture of 60 forward primers for TCR Vbeta segments and 13 reverse primers for TCR Jbeta segments was used in the multiplex PCR. A multiplex PCR assay on genomic DNA amplified the CDR3 region of rearranged TCR beta genes. On the Illumina HiSeq System, the amplified TCR beta libraries were sequenced as 87-base-pair reads. Concerning the study's data processing: A later analysis counted about 80 million unique TCR beta chains across the 600 to 850 repertoires, and 10 million to 12 million of these chains were shared by at least two donors. Raw reads were error-corrected and collapsed into unique sequences by a nearest-neighbor algorithm in which closely related sequences were merged to remove PCR and sequencing errors. CDR3 sequences were aligned to IMGT reference sequences to assign V, D and J gene segments. For a sequence to be retained, at least a six-nucleotide match to both a V gene segment and a J gene segment was required. A rearrangement counted as productive if the CDR3 had no stop codons and remained in frame with V and J, and every other rearrangement counted as non-productive. Following IMGT convention, CDR3 was defined as the stretch from the second conserved V-encoded cysteine to the conserved J-encoded phenylalanine. Sequences without an unambiguous match to a single V gene segment were excluded from the earlier analysis of several hundred of the donors. An earlier analysis of around 600 of the donors classified V segments as functional when productive rearrangements were above 56.7% and as segregating when the standard deviation between donors was above 5%. To diagnose cytomegalovirus status from the catalog of TCR beta chain sequences, a statistical classification framework was built. In a later analysis, V and J genes were assigned by comparing TCR nucleotide sequences against IMGT/GENE-DB human TR gene sequences. In a later analysis, CDR3 sequences and most-parsimonious VDJ recombination scenarios were assigned using the TCRdist pipeline. In a later analysis, each TCR beta chain was defined by its CDR3 amino acid sequence together with its V-gene family, and reads without a unique V-gene family were excluded. In a later analysis, around 600 highly shared, low-generation-probability nucleotide sequences were removed to address suspected cross-contamination and a sequencing artifact. A later analysis calculated a clonal expansion index for each public chain from normalized within-repertoire ranks of inferred template counts. In a later analysis, generation probabilities were computed using a VDJ recombination model fitted to out-of-frame rearrangements, and the results were checked against IGoR. Hypergeometric tests were used in a later analysis to score TCR-TCR, TCR-HLA and TCR-CMV co-occurrence, with a repertoire-size bias correction applied to the TCR pairs. In a later analysis, false discovery rates were estimated by permuting HLA or CMV assignments 20 times. In a later analysis, co-occurring TCRs were grouped using DBSCAN, and TCRdist sequence similarity was added for clustering within HLA-allele-positive subsets. Repertoires with fewer than 30,000 or more than 120,000 public chains, plus five repertoires with anomalous nucleotide sharing, were excluded from co-occurrence clustering. The table was pulled from immuneACCESS by TCRdb, which kept in-frame rearrangements only. Such tables lose some clones; where checked, under half of the loss comes from unresolved V genes, and the rest has no known cause. The V and J calls and clone size come from that table; D and trimming were worked out from the DNA. The table for this sample lists 150,000 to 200,000 clones; about four fifths of them were counted only once. The ten largest clones add up to 5% to 6% of the sample.

This sequence originates from a woman under 40 in good health and CMV-seropositive. The chain uses TRBV27 and TRBJ1-1; possibly the D gene is TRBD1, per 5 matching bases. Sequencing was performed on PBMCs. CDR3 protein: CASSLSWGEYKNTEAFF. The nucleotides are TGTGCCAGCAGTTTATCGTGGGGGGAGTACAAAAACACTGAAGCTTTCTTT.